This T cell receptor (beta chain) appears in the sequencing data of a study of blood T cell repertoires in COVID-19. Overall study context: Specimens from acute and convalescent COVID-19 originated in the United States, Italy and Spain. The cDNA or gDNA used as material had been derived from T cells, B-cell-depleted T cells, or PBMCs.

Authors' analysis steps: Estimation of nucleated cell counts was performed using reference gene primer amplification. Clones were sequenced by immunoSEQ multiplex PCR, and TCRdb holds only the in-frame ones, with some missing. V, J and clone size were drawn from that table, and D and trimming were deduced from the DNA. The table lists 35,000 to 55,000 clones, 86% of them singletons. The CDR3 has 15 amino acids. Germline values: CDR1 KGHSH, CDR2 LQKENI. V was clipped by 3 bases and J by 4 bases, with 12 bases between them. What was sequenced was peripheral blood. V and J are TRBV18 and TRBJ2-2; tentatively, D is TRBD1 (5 bases). The TCR was taken from a man between 60 and 75 years old with active COVID-19. Written as DNA, the CDR3 is TGTGCCAGCTCACCTTTGACAGAATCCACCGGGGAGCTGTTTTTT. The encoded protein is CASSPLTESTGELFF.